This entry lists 32 T cell receptor beta chains sequenced from one sample in a study of cytomegalovirus exposure and HLA in healthy donors. Both 60 Vbeta primers and 13 Jbeta primers went into the PCR. TCRdb keeps only in-frame clones here, not all; method: immunoSEQ multiplex PCR. The table has 300,000 or so clones, roughly 86% seen once. The specimen was PBMCs. The receptors stem from a woman in her thirties or forties in good health and CMV-seropositive.

This clone was seen only once. V usage is TRBV14 and J usage is TRBJ1-4; D is undetermined. The V end lost 0 bases, the J end lost 7 bases, and 15 bases lay between the germline ends. CDR1 and CDR2 from the germline V gene are SGHDN and FVKESK. This CDR3 has 16 residues. The CDR3 protein is CASSQDTREEGEKLFF. CDR3 nucleotide sequence: TGTGCCAGCAGCCAAGATACCCGGGAGGAGGGTGAAAAACTGTTTTTT.

This clone occurred a few times. The V and J genes are TRBV7-9 and TRBJ2-7, with TRBD1 matching over 7 bases. CDR1 is SEHNR, CDR2 FQNEAQ, per germline (reference sequence). CDR3 size: 14 residues. Trimming took 4 bases from V and 3 from J; bases not matched to a gene: 6. In nucleotides, the CDR3 is TGTGCCAGCAGCTACGAAGGGGGCATCTACGAGCAGTACTTC. Protein product: CASSYEGGIYEQYF.

The chain combines TRBV5-6 with TRBJ1-6, with TRBD1 matching 9 bases. The CDR3 extends over 16 amino acids. V lost 4 bases and J lost 6; bases outside the gene matches: 8. Germline CDR1 SGHDT, CDR2 YYEEEE. The CDR3 reads CASSGVGQGLNSPLHF. CDR3 DNA: TGTGCCAGCAGCGGCGTGGGACAGGGCCTTAATTCACCCCTCCACTTT.

The CDR3 protein is CASSEGQGPHEQYF. In nucleotides, the CDR3 is TGTGCCAGCAGTGAAGGACAGGGTCCCCACGAGCAGTACTTC. The chain joins TRBV6-8 to TRBJ2-7; 8 bases fit TRBD1. Trimming cost V 5 bases and J 5 bases; bases outside gene matches: 8. CDR1 and CDR2 from the germline V gene are MNHGY and SAAAGT. The length of the CDR3 is 14 residues.

The chain couples TRBV7-3 to TRBJ2-3; no definite D call. This CDR3 has 15 amino acids. Germline V gene lookup returns CDR1 SGHTA and CDR2 FQGTGA. Deletions cut 5 bases from V and 0 bases from J, with 12 bases between. DNA of the CDR3: TGTGCCAGCAGCCCAACGGCGGCTAGCACAGATACGCAGTATTTT. Protein: CASSPTAASTDTQYF.

The J gene is TRBJ2-1, the V gene TRBV7-6; 14 positions match TRBD2. From germline, CDR1 is SGHVS and CDR2 FNYEAQ. The CDR3 runs 19 residues. V was pared by 6 bases and J by 1 base, with 11 bases of the junction left unmatched. In DNA, the CDR3 is TGTGCCAGCAGTTCTGATGCCCGACTAGCGGGAGGGTCCTACAATGAGCAGTTCTTC. Its translation: CASSSDARLAGGSYNEQFF.

The chain couples TRBV5-1 to TRBJ1-2; D not certain. Germline V gene lookup returns CDR1 SGHRS and CDR2 YFSETQ. The V and J ends lost 3 bases and 4 bases respectively, with 13 bases between them. This CDR3 is built from 14 residues. For the CDR3, the DNA is TGCGCCAGCAGCTATTCCACAGCTCTCTATGGCTACACCTTC. It yields the protein CASSYSTALYGYTF.

Worth noting for this clone: Other DNA sequences of this sample code for an identical CDR3. The gene calls are TRBV5-1 and TRBJ1-5; 9 bases line up with TRBD1. J lost 4 bases, V lost 4 bases, and 3 bases had no gene match. The CDR3 runs to 14 residues. Germline-derived CDR1 and CDR2 are SGHRS and YFSETQ. DNA of the CDR3: TGCGCCAGCAGCCTAGGGACAGGGAATCAGCCCCAGCATTTT. Its protein is CASSLGTGNQPQHF. Complete variable domain (other parts from reference TRBV5-1 and TRBJ1-5): KAGVTQTPRYLIKTRGQQVTLSCSPISGHRSVSWYQQTPGQGLQFLFEYFSETQRNKGNFPGRFSGRQFSNSRSEMNVSTLELGDSALYLCASSLGTGNQPQHFGDGTRLSIL.

The DNA for the CDR3 is TGTGCCAGCAGCGATGGGGCCGGCGGGAGTGGTCCAGATACGCAGTATTTT. Its protein is CASSDGAGGSGPDTQYF. This chain connects TRBV9 to TRBJ2-3; 7 bases are shared with TRBD2. CDR1 is SGDLS and CDR2 is YYNGEE in the germline V gene. This CDR3 comprises 17 residues. V lost 3 bases to trimming and J lost 4 bases; unmatched junction nucleotides: 14.

The chain recombines TRBV30 with TRBJ2-7; 10 positions agree with TRBD1. V lost 1 base and J lost 3; bases outside the gene matches: 15. CDR3 length equals 18 residues. In germline, CDR1 is GTSNPN, CDR2 SVGIG (reference sequence). CDR3 protein: CAWSDQGQGPEAFYEQYF. The CDR3 region has the DNA TGTGCCTGGAGTGATCAGGGACAGGGGCCCGAAGCCTTCTACGAGCAGTACTTC. Variable domain in full (rest from reference TRBV30 and TRBJ2-7): SQTIHQWPATLVQPVGSPLSLECTVEGTSNPNLYWYRQAAGRGLQLLFYSVGIGQISSEVPQNLSASRPQDRQFILSSKKLLLSDSGFYLCAWSDQGQGPEAFYEQYFGPGTRLTVT.

V and J are TRBV6-6 and TRBJ1-5; possibly TRBD1 for D (6 bases). The V and J ends lost 5 bases and 5 bases respectively, with 19 bases between them. The germline V gene has CDR1 MNHNY and CDR2 SVGAGI (reference sequence). The length of the CDR3 is 16 residues. CDR3 bases: TGTGCCAGCAGTCCCCGAGGGGGGGACCGGGATCAGCCCCAGCATTTT. Its protein product is CASSPRGGDRDQPQHF.

Regarding this clone: Within the sample, other DNA sequences also encode this same CDR3. The chain has TRBV6-6 and TRBJ1-4; D may be TRBD1 (5 bases). Per germline, CDR1 MNHNY and CDR2 SVGAGI (reference sequence). CDR3 size: 15 residues. Trimming cost V 9 bases and J 10 bases, with 24 bases left between them. The CDR3 here is CASSPLGGRGAKLFF. CDR3 DNA: TGTGCCAGTAGTCCGCTGGGGGGGAGAGGGGCAAAACTGTTTTTT.

A few counts support this clone. This chain links TRBV6-5 with TRBJ1-1, with 7 bases fitting TRBD1. The CDR3 runs 14 residues. CDR1 is MNHEY and CDR2 is SVGAGI in the germline V gene. V dropped 6 bases and J dropped 1; count of bases not matched to a gene: 5. The CDR3 is CASSYRGQNTEAFF. DNA for the CDR3: TGTGCCAGCAGCTACAGGGGCCAGAACACTGAAGCTTTCTTT.

This clone was seen only once. V and J are TRBV11-2 and TRBJ1-1, with a tentative D call TRBD1 (6 bases). Trimming shortened V by 1 base and J by 10 bases, and 13 bases separated the two germline ends. Germline V CDR1 and CDR2: SGHAT, FQNNGV. The CDR3 is 13 amino acids. CDR3 in DNA: TGTGCCAGCAGCTTAGCTTTTCAGGGGACAGCTTTCTTT. It specifies CASSLAFQGTAFF.

This rearrangement joins TRBV25-1 to TRBJ1-1; D uncertain. The CDR3 consists of 12 residues. The V and J ends lost 3 bases and 8 bases respectively, with 10 bases between them. Germline loops: CDR1 MGHDK, CDR2 SYGVNS. CDR3 protein: CASSDMGPEAFF. The DNA for the CDR3 is TGTGCCAGCAGTGATATGGGCCCGGAAGCTTTCTTT.

This chain links TRBV5-1 with TRBJ1-6, with TRBD1 as a possible D gene (5 bases). CDR3 length: 15 residues. The ends were cut back, 0 bases at V and 7 bases at J, with 11 bases in the middle. The V gene's germline CDR1 is SGHRS and CDR2 YFSETQ. CDR3 coding DNA: TGCGCCAGCAGCTTGGAAGGGGCACTAAATTCACCCCTCCACTTT. Protein sequence: CASSLEGALNSPLHF.

The gene calls are TRBV9 and TRBJ2-1, with 10 bases that match TRBD2. V lost 0 bases and J lost 0; bases outside the gene matches: 12. The germline V gene encodes CDR1 SGDLS and CDR2 YYNGEE. The CDR3 loop spans 20 amino acids. The CDR3 DNA is TGTGCCAGCAGCGTAGAAAGCGGTAGCGGGAGGCCAAGCTCCTACAATGAGCAGTTCTTC. It encodes CASSVESGSGRPSSYNEQFF.

The rearrangement links TRBV27 to TRBJ2-2; D might be TRBD2 (6 bases). With 6 bases removed from V and 4 bases from J, the gap between germline ends came to 15 bases. CDR3 length: 15 residues. Germline CDR1 reads MNHEY; CDR2 reads SMNVEV (reference sequence). The CDR3 bases are TGTGCCAGCAGCCTCCGGACTATTCCCACCGGGGAGCTGTTTTTT. Translating it yields CASSLRTIPTGELFF.

The rearrangement uses TRBV4-2 and TRBJ2-7; 14 bases match TRBD2. In germline, CDR1 is LGHNA, CDR2 YNFKEQ. V lost 4 bases, J lost 2 bases, and 1 base stayed unmatched. This CDR3 comprises 15 residues. The chain's CDR3 is CASSPGLAGAYEQYF. The CDR3 nucleotides read TGTGCCAGCAGCCCGGGACTAGCGGGAGCCTACGAGCAGTACTTC.

The rearrangement joins TRBV7-2 to TRBJ2-7; the match to TRBD2 covers 11 bases. The CDR3 totals 17 residues. The germline gives CDR1 SGHTA, CDR2 FQGNSA. J was trimmed by 5 bases and V by 2 bases; bases with no gene match: 11. CDR3 coding DNA: TGTGCCAGCAGCTTAATCATAGCGGGAGGGCCTGATGACGAGCAGTACTTC. It specifies CASSLIIAGGPDDEQYF.

This clone was observed many times. The genes are TRBV6-6 and TRBJ2-3, with D maybe TRBD2 (6 bases). Trimming took 3 bases from V and 6 from J, leaving 19 bases between them. This CDR3 is 16 amino acids long. Germline V gives CDR1 MNHNY, CDR2 SVGAGI (reference sequence). The CDR3 here is CASSYTSWEEGDTQYF. The CDR3 coding sequence is TGTGCCAGCAGTTATACCAGTTGGGAGGAGGGTGATACGCAGTATTTT.

The gene calls are TRBV29-1 and TRBJ1-1; no definite D call. V lost 1 base, J lost 10 bases, and 16 bases lay in between. There are 13 residues in the CDR3. Looked up from germline, CDR1 is SQVTM and CDR2 is ANQGSEA. Here the CDR3 reads CSVEGWGQEGAFF. As DNA, the CDR3 is TGCAGCGTTGAAGGCTGGGGTCAGGAGGGAGCTTTCTTT.

The chain employs TRBV18 and TRBJ2-6; unclear D gene. The CDR3 is 16 amino acids. V was shortened by 3 bases and J by 0 bases, with 9 bases between the two germline ends. The germline CDR1 and CDR2 sequences are KGHSH and LQKENI. The CDR3 region has the DNA TGTGCCAGCTCACCGGATCAGGCCTCTGGGGCCAACGTCCTGACTTTC. Its protein is CASSPDQASGANVLTF. The whole variable domain, remainder taken from reference TRBV18 and TRBJ2-6, is NAGVMQNPRHLVRRRGQEARLRCSPMKGHSHVYWYRQLPEEGLKFMVYLQKENIIDESGMPKERFSAEFPKEGPSILRIQQVVRGDSAAYFCASSPDQASGANVLTFGAGSRLTVL.

The gene calls are TRBV10-1 and TRBJ2-5; 10 bases align to TRBD1. The assigned J gene may be wrong: the sequence end matches TRBJ2-7 better. Germline V gives CDR1 WNHNN, CDR2 SYGVQD (reference sequence). The CDR3 has 15 residues. The CDR3 region is CASTPGQGDSYEQYF. The CDR3 DNA follows: TGCGCCAGCACTCCTGGACAGGGGGACTCCTACGAGCAGTACTTC.

V and J are TRBV6-4 and TRBJ2-7, with 7 bases fitting TRBD1. The trim removed 5 bases at V and 4 bases at J, leaving 5 bases unmatched. The CDR3 extends over 13 amino acids. The germline V gene encodes CDR1 MRHNA and CDR2 SNTAGT. As DNA, the CDR3 is TGTGCCAGCAGTCGGGACAGAGGATACGAGCAGTACTTC. As protein: CASSRDRGYEQYF.

This rearrangement joins TRBV7-8 to TRBJ1-4; unclear D gene. The V end was cut by 8 bases, the J end by 8 bases, with 15 bases between. The CDR3 extends over 13 amino acids. Germline V gene lookup returns CDR1 SGHVS and CDR2 FQNEAQ. The CDR3 sequence: CASRRTRGEKLFF. The CDR3 DNA reads TGTGCCAGCCGTCGTACAAGAGGGGAAAAACTGTTTTTT.

The CDR3 region is CASSTQQGGNYEQYF. For the CDR3, the DNA is TGTGCCAGCAGCACACAACAGGGTGGGAACTACGAGCAGTACTTC. The rearrangement links TRBV7-9 to TRBJ2-7, with D possibly TRBD1 on 6 matching bases. Germline V gene data show CDR1 as SEHNR and CDR2 as FQNEAQ (reference sequence). This CDR3 contains 15 residues. Trimming removed 5 bases from V and 3 bases from J, with 17 bases in between.

V gene TRBV25-1 combines with J gene TRBJ1-2, with D possibly TRBD1 on 6 matching bases. Germline-derived CDR1 and CDR2 are MGHDK and SYGVNS. The CDR3 loop spans 14 amino acids. Trimming took 6 bases from V and 4 from J, leaving 15 bases between them. In DNA form, the CDR3 reads TGTGCCAGCAGGGGGGGGGCAGAGACCTATGGCTACACCTTC. Translation gives CASRGGAETYGYTF.

The V gene is TRBV20-1, the J gene TRBJ2-1; D remains ambiguous. The CDR3 length is 11 residues. V was clipped by 0 bases and J by 7 bases, with 4 bases between them. Germline CDR1 reads DFQATT; CDR2 reads SNEGSKA (reference sequence). The CDR3: CSARETNEQFF. Written as DNA, the CDR3 is TGCAGTGCTAGAGAGACAAATGAGCAGTTCTTC.

The chain links TRBV7-3 to TRBJ2-5, with D possibly TRBD2 on 5 matching bases. The ends were cut back, 5 bases at V and 5 bases at J, with 15 bases in the middle. The length of the CDR3 is 14 residues. The germline gives CDR1 SGHTA, CDR2 FQGTGA. The CDR3 loop is CASSLHETGETQYF. The CDR3 DNA is TGTGCCAGCAGCCTACACGAGACGGGGGAGACCCAGTACTTC.

The chain has TRBV25-1 and TRBJ2-5; 9 nucleotides line up with TRBD2. The DNA end lines up better with TRBJ2-7; the J call may be wrong. Germline V lookup: CDR1 MGHDK, CDR2 SYGVNS. This CDR3 comprises 16 residues. Here the CDR3 DNA reads TGTGCCAGCAGTCCGGGCGGGAGGGCCCTTTCGCACGAGCAGTACTTC. Protein product: CASSPGGRALSHEQYF.

This chain joins TRBV6-5 and TRBJ2-2, with 10 positions matching TRBD2. The ends lost 8 bases at V and 3 bases at J; junction bases unmatched: 3. The CDR3 has 14 residues. Germline V gene data show CDR1 as MNHEY and CDR2 as SVGAGI. CDR3 sequence reads: CASSSGSYTGELFF. The CDR3 DNA reads as TGTGCCAGCTCTAGCGGGAGTTACACCGGGGAGCTGTTTTTT.